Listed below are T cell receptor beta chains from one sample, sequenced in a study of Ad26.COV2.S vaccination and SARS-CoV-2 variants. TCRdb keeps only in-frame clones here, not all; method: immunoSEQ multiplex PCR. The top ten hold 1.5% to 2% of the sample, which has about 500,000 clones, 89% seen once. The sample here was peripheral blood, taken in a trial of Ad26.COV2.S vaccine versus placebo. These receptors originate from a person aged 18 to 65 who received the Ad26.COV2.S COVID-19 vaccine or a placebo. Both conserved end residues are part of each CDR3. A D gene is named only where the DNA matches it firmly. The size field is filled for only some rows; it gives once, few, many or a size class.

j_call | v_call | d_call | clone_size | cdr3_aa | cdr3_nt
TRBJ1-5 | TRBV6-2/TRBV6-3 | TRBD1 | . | CASSYRDRGGPPQHF | TGTGCCAGCAGTTACCGAGACAGGGGGGGTCCGCCCCAGCATTTT
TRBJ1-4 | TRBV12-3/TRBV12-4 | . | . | CASSTEGGEKLFF | TGTGCCAGCAGTACTGAAGGAGGTGAAAAACTGTTTTTT
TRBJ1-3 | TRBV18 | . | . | CASSDTGPFGNTIYF | TGTGCCAGCTCAGATACTGGACCGTTCGGAAACACCATATATTTT
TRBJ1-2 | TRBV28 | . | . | CASSLSTVYYGYTF | TGTGCCAGCAGCTTGTCTACGGTGTACTATGGCTACACCTTC
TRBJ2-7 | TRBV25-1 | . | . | CASSPGNPYEQYF | TGTGCCAGCAGTCCTGGGAACCCCTACGAGCAGTACTTC
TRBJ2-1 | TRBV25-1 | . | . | CASSDMGPKRDEQFF | TGTGCCAGCAGTGACATGGGACCGAAGAGGGATGAGCAGTTCTTC
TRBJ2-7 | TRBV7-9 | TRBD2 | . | CASSSGTSGRQYF | TGTGCCAGCAGCTCCGGGACTAGCGGGCGGCAGTACTTC
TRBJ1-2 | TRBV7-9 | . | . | CASSPPFPGTNTSYTF | TGTGCCAGCAGCCCCCCCTTCCCCGGGACAAATACGAGCTACACCTTC
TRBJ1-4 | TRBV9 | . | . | CASSEGGNEKLFF | TGTGCCAGCAGCGAGGGGGGGAATGAAAAACTGTTTTTT
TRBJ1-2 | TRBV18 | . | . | CASSPPAGNYGYTF | TGTGCCAGCTCACCACCGGCCGGGAACTATGGCTACACCTTC
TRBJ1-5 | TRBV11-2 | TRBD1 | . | CASSLEAGTVHQPQHF | TGTGCCAGCAGCTTAGAGGCCGGGACAGTTCATCAGCCCCAGCATTTT
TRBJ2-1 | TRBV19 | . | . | CASSIVLGANEQFF | TGTGCCAGTAGTATAGTATTGGGGGCCAATGAGCAGTTCTTC
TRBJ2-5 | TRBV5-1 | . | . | CASRFSEETQYF | TGCGCCAGCAGGTTTTCGGAAGAGACCCAGTACTTC
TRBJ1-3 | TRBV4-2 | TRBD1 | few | CASSQDQGVAGNTIYF | TGTGCCAGCAGCCAGGACCAGGGGGTGGCTGGAAACACCATATATTTT
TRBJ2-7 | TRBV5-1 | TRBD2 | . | CASSLVGGLAMPENEQYF | TGCGCCAGCAGCTTGGTGGGGGGGTTAGCGATGCCAGAAAACGAGCAGTACTTC
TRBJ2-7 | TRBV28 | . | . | CASSFMTPIYEQYF | TGTGCCAGCAGTTTCATGACGCCTATATACGAGCAGTACTTC
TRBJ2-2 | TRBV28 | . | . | CASSLMTANTGELFF | TGTGCCAGCAGTTTAATGACAGCGAACACCGGGGAGCTGTTTTTT
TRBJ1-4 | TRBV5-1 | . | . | CASSLPATNEKLFF | TGCGCCAGCAGCTTGCCCGCAACTAATGAAAAACTGTTTTTT
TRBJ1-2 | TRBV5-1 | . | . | CASSLQGLSYGYTF | TGCGCCAGCAGCTTGCAGGGGTTGAGCTATGGCTACACCTTC
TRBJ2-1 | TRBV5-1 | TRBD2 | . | CASSFELAGGREQFF | TGCGCCAGCAGCTTTGAACTAGCGGGAGGCCGTGAGCAGTTCTTC
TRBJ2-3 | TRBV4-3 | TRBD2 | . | CASSPTDLRGSTDTQYF | TGCGCCAGCAGCCCTACTGATTTGCGGGGGAGCACAGATACGCAGTATTTT
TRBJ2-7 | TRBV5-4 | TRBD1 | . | CASSLGWGTGDYEQYF | TGTGCCAGCAGCTTGGGCTGGGGGACAGGGGACTACGAGCAGTACTTC
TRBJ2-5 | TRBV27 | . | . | CASSPRGGGGETQYF | TGTGCCAGCAGCCCTCGGGGTGGTGGGGGGGAGACCCAGTACTTC
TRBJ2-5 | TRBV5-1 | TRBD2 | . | CASSLSSGGRAETQYF | TGCGCCAGCAGCTTGTCTAGCGGGGGAAGGGCAGAGACCCAGTACTTC
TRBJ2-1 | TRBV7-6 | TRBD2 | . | CASSLSSGRAFSYNEQFF | TGTGCCAGCAGCTTATCTAGCGGGAGGGCTTTTTCCTACAATGAGCAGTTCTTC
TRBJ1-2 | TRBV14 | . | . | CASSQDLGSYYGYTF | TGTGCCAGCAGCCAAGATCTCGGCAGCTACTATGGCTACACCTTC
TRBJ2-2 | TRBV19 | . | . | CASKDEPNTGELFF | TGTGCCAGTAAAGACGAACCGAACACCGGGGAGCTGTTTTTT
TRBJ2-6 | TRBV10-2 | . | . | CASEDSSGANVLTF | TGCGCCAGCGAGGACAGCTCTGGGGCCAACGTCCTGACTTTC
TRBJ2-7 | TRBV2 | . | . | CASGGSFSYEQYF | TGTGCCAGCGGTGGCAGCTTTTCCTACGAGCAGTACTTC
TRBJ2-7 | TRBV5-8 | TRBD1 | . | CASSPNRDRAFYEQYF | TGTGCCAGCAGCCCTAACCGGGACAGAGCTTTTTACGAGCAGTACTTC
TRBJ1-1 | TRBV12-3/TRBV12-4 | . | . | CASSPINTEAFF | TGTGCCAGCAGCCCCATAAACACTGAAGCTTTCTTT
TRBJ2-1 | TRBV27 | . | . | CASSFTGRGDNEQFF | TGTGCCAGCAGTTTCACAGGGAGGGGAGACAATGAGCAGTTCTTC
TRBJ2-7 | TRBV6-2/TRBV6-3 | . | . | CASSDYSSSYEQYF | TGTGCCAGCAGTGACTACTCGAGCTCCTACGAGCAGTACTTC
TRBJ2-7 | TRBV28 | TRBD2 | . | CASSSIPHLTGGPDIYEQYF | TGTGCCAGCAGTTCAATACCCCATCTTACGGGAGGACCGGATATCTACGAGCAGTACTTC
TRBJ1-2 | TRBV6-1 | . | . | CASSERWNYGYTF | TGTGCCAGCAGTGAAAGGTGGAACTATGGCTACACCTTC
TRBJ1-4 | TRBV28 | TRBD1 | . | CASSSTGTGEGKLFF | TGTGCCAGCAGTTCGACCGGGACAGGGGAAGGAAAACTGTTTTTT
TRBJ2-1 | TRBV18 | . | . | CASSPPRHDNEQFF | TGTGCCAGCTCACCACCCCGACACGACAATGAGCAGTTCTTC
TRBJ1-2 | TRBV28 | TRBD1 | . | CASSSPGQGSVYGYTF | TGTGCCAGCAGTTCTCCGGGACAGGGTAGTGTCTATGGCTACACCTTC
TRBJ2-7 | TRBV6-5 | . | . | CASTPNGPATYEQYF | TGTGCCAGCACCCCAAACGGTCCGGCCACCTACGAGCAGTACTTC
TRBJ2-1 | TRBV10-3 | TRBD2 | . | CATLLRGSSYNEQFF | TGTGCCACGCTTCTTCGCGGGAGCTCCTACAATGAGCAGTTCTTC
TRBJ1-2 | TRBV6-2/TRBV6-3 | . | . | CASSRSGGHGYTF | TGTGCCAGCAGCCGATCCGGGGGACATGGCTACACCTTC
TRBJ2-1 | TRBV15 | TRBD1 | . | CATSRVGTGPYNEQFF | TGTGCCACCAGCAGAGTGGGGACAGGGCCCTACAATGAGCAGTTCTTC
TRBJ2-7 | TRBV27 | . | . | CASSPRCEQYF | TGTGCCAGCAGCCCACGCTGCGAGCAGTACTTC